One sample yielded the 13 T cell receptor beta chains listed below, sequenced in a study of T cells after yellow fever vaccination (dated 2019 in TCRdb). Library preparation used 5' RACE. Data came from an Illumina HiSeq 2500. TCRdb reprocessed the public reads (quality trimming at Q25 with fastp, clone calling with MiXCR) and kept in-frame beta chains. All rows with the same CDR3 protein become a single entry with the most common DNA and genes. Present in this sample are hundreds of thousands of distinct CDR3 sequences, 13% of which were seen just once. The top ten clones comprise over 12% of the sample. In light of the paper, this sample's treatment or condition label describes: live attenuated yellow fever vaccine strain. The starting material was PBMCs, obtained on the day of the yellow fever booster vaccination. The receptor set was obtained from a man aged 25-45 years who received the YFV17D yellow fever vaccine.

This clonotype has only a few counts. V usage is TRBV7-2 and J usage is TRBJ2-5, with 7 bases lining up with TRBD2. CDR1 is SGHTA, CDR2 FQGNSA, per germline. This CDR3 has 13 residues. V was pared by 4 bases and J by 4 bases, with 3 bases of the junction left unmatched. CDR3 residues: CASSWTRGETQYF. The CDR3 DNA is TGTGCCAGCAGCTGGACTAGAGGAGAGACCCAGTACTTC.

This clonotype has at least ten counts. This chain connects TRBV5-1 to TRBJ2-2; D uncertain. With 4 bases removed from V and 7 bases from J, the gap between germline ends came to 14 bases. The germline CDR1 and CDR2 sequences are SGHRS and YFSETQ. The CDR3 contains 14 residues. CDR3 in amino acids: CASSTILRDGELFF. In DNA, the CDR3 is TGCGCCAGCAGCACGATCCTTAGAGACGGGGAGCTGTTTTTT.

This clonotype was observed many times. CDR3 DNA: TGTGCCAGCACCATCTCCCTAGCGGTTAAGGACAATGAGCAGTTCTTC. Encoded protein: CASTISLAVKDNEQFF. V usage is TRBV12-3 or TRBV12-4 and J usage is TRBJ2-1, with 7 bases identical to TRBD2. The CDR3 runs 16 residues. Trimming removed 7 bases from V and 5 bases from J; junction bases left unmatched: 14.

This clonotype was seen a handful of times. V usage is TRBV12-3 or TRBV12-4 and J usage is TRBJ2-2, with TRBD2 as a possible D gene (5 bases). The CDR3 has 13 amino acids. Trimming took 3 bases from V and 6 from J, leaving 8 bases between them. The CDR3 is CASSLEESGELFF. Here the CDR3 DNA reads TGTGCCAGCAGTTTGGAGGAGTCCGGGGAGCTGTTTTTT.

V usage is TRBV4-1 and J usage is TRBJ2-5, with D uncertain. V was pared by 1 base and J by 4 bases, with 16 bases between. Germline V gene lookup returns CDR1 MGHRA and CDR2 YSYEKL. This CDR3 region has 16 residues. The CDR3 nucleotides read TGCGCCAGCAGCCAAGGATTAGCCCCTACCCCAGAGACCCAGTACTTC. Translated, it gives CASSQGLAPTPETQYF.

V gene TRBV7-2 combines with J gene TRBJ2-4; 7 nucleotides match TRBD2. Germline trimming cut 5 bases from V and 11 bases from J; bases unmatched to any gene: 12. Per germline, CDR1 SGHTA and CDR2 FQGNSA. This CDR3 is built from 14 residues. CDR3 sequence (DNA): TGTGCCAGCAGCCCGCGGGGTAGCGGGCCCCTTCAGTACTTC. Amino acid sequence: CASSPRGSGPLQYF.

This clonotype was seen just once. The CDR3 protein is CASSLGLGGQNIQYF. In DNA, the CDR3 is TGTGCCAGCAGCTTGGGGCTAGGTGGCCAAAACATTCAGTACTTC. The J gene is TRBJ2-4, the V gene TRBV5-8; D is ambiguous. The V end lost 0 bases, the J end lost 5 bases, and 12 bases lay between the germline ends. Germline V CDR1 and CDR2: SGHTS, YDEGEE. The CDR3 loop spans 15 amino acids.

This clonotype was recorded many times. An end of the junction differs from the germline gene, which may be a read error. The chain carries TRBV7-2 and TRBJ2-2; TRBD1 might be the D (5 bases). CDR3 size: 14 residues. From germline, CDR1 is SGHTA and CDR2 FQGNSA. The DNA for the CDR3 is TGTGCCAGCCGGCAAGGGGCGAATACCGGGGAGCTGTTTTTT. This gives the protein CASRQGANTGELFF.

Only a few counts were recorded for this clonotype. The rearrangement joins TRBV7-2 to TRBJ1-5; no clear D. The V gene's germline CDR1 is SGHTA and CDR2 FQGNSA. The V end lost 1 base, the J end lost 4 bases, and 11 bases lay between the germline ends. The CDR3 contains 15 residues. Here the CDR3 DNA reads TGTGCCAGCAGCTTAGGGGGAGTTAGGAATCAGCCCCAGCATTTT. As protein: CASSLGGVRNQPQHF.

This clonotype occurred a few times. J is TRBJ2-7 and V is TRBV12-3 or TRBV12-4; a weak D match, TRBD1 (6 bases). The V end lost 2 bases, the J end lost 3 bases, and 11 bases lay between the germline ends. The CDR3 length is 14 residues. The CDR3 coding sequence is TGTGCCAGCAGTTTAAGCGTCAGGGGCTACGAGCAGTACTTC. It specifies CASSLSVRGYEQYF.

This clonotype was counted between two and nine times. The chain joins TRBV30 to TRBJ1-4; D unresolved. This CDR3 comprises 11 residues. V lost 5 bases and J lost 8, with 9 bases in between. Looked up from germline, CDR1 is GTSNPN and CDR2 is SVGIG (reference sequence). Here the CDR3 DNA reads TGTGCCTGGCATTACGCAGAAAAACTGTTTTTT. Translated: CAWHYAEKLFF.

The rearrangement links TRBV24-1 to TRBJ1-1; tentative D call: TRBD1 (5 bases). Trimming shortened V by 6 bases and J by 5 bases, and 15 bases separated the two germline ends. The CDR3 runs 14 residues. CDR1 is KGHDR and CDR2 is SFDVKD in the germline V gene. The CDR3 spells CATSTSPGRTEAFF. The CDR3 DNA reads as TGTGCCACCAGTACCTCGCCAGGGCGAACTGAAGCTTTCTTT.

In its sample, this clonotype was seen a few times. J is TRBJ2-5 and V is TRBV28, with 11 bases that match TRBD2. The germline V gene has CDR1 MDHEN and CDR2 SYDVKM. This CDR3 has 17 residues. J lost 2 bases, V lost 3 bases, and 8 bases had no gene match. The CDR3, as DNA: TGTGCCAGCAGTTTCAGGTCGGGACTAGCGGATCAAGAGACCCAGTACTTC. Its translation: CASSFRSGLADQETQYF.